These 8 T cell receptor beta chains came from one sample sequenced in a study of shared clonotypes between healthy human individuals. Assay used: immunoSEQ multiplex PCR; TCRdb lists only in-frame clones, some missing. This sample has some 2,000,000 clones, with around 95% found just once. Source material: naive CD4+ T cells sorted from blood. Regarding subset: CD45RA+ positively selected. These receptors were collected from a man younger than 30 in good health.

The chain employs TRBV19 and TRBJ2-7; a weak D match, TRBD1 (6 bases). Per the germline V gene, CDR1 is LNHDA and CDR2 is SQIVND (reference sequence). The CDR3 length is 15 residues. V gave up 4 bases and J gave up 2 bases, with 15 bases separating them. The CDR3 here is CASSSRDTRAYEQYF. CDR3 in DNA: TGTGCCAGTAGTAGCCGGGACACGAGGGCCTACGAGCAGTACTTC.

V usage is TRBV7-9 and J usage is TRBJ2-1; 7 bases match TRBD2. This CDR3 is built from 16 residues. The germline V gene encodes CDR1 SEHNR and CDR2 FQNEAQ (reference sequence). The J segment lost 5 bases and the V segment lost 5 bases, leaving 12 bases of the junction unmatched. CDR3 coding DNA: TGTGCCAGCAGCGGAGGAAGAACTAGCGAAGACAATGAGCAGTTCTTC. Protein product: CASSGGRTSEDNEQFF.

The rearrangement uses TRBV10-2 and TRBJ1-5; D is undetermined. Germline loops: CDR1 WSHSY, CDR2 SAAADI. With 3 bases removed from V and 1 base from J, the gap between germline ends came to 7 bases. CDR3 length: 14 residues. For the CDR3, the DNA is TGCGCCAGCAGTGACCCTGGGAGCAATCAGCCCCAGCATTTT. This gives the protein CASSDPGSNQPQHF.

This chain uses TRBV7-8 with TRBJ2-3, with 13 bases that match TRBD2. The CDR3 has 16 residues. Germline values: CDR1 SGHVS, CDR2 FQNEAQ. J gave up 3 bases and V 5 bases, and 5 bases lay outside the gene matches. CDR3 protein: CASSPGTSGVTDTQYF. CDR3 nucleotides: TGTGCCAGCAGCCCCGGGACTAGCGGGGTAACAGATACGCAGTATTTT.

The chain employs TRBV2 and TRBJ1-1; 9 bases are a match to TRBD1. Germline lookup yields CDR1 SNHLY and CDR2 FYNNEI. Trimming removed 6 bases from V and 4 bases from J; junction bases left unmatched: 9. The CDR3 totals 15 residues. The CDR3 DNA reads TGTGCCAGCAGAGTGGAAGTGACAGGGGGCACTGAAGCTTTCTTT. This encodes CASRVEVTGGTEAFF.

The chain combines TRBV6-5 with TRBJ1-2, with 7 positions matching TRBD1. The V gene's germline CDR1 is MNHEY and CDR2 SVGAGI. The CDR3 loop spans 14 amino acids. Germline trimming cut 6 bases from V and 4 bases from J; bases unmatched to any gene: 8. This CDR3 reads CASSPDRASYGYTF. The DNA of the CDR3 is TGTGCCAGCAGCCCCGACAGGGCTTCCTATGGCTACACCTTC.

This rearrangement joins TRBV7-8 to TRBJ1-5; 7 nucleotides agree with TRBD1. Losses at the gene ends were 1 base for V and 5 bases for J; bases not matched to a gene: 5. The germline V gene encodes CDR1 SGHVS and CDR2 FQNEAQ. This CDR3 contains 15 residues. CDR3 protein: CASSLETGRDQPQHF. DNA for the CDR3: TGTGCCAGCAGCTTAGAGACAGGGAGGGATCAGCCCCAGCATTTT. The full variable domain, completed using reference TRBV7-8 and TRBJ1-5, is GAGVSQSPRYKVAKRGQDVALRCDPISGHVSLFWYQQALGQGPEFLTYFQNEAQLDKSGLPSDRFFAERPEGSVSTLKIQRTQQEDSAVYLCASSLETGRDQPQHFGDGTRLSIL.

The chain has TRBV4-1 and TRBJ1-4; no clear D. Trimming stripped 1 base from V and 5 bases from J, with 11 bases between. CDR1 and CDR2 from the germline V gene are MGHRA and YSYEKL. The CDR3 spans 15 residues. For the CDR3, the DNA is TGCGCCAGCAGCCAAGTATACAGCTCAAATGAAAAACTGTTTTTT. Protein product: CASSQVYSSNEKLFF.